Sequencing of this TCR beta chain was carried out in a study of a mutant IDH1 vaccine in newly diagnosed glioma. Germline V gene lookup returns CDR1 KGHSH and CDR2 LQKENI. Trimming left V 4 bases short and J 7 bases short, with 7 bases between. The CDR3 is 12 residues long. Sample time point: baseline, week 1 (first vaccination visit). Treatment here: pre-vaccination baseline after standard-of-care therapy. TCRdb's copy holds only in-frame clones and misses some; the assay was immunoSEQ multiplex PCR. The sample includes about 68,000 clones, about four fifths seen only once; the top ten take around 8.2%.

The chain couples TRBV18 to TRBJ2-2; D gene unclear. Material: PBMCs, obtained from a glioma patient treated with radiotherapy, temozolomide or both. This sequence was found in a man aged 50 to 60 with glioma. The CDR3 DNA reads as TGTGCCAGCTCACAGACGATCGGGGAGCTGTTTTTT. Translated, it gives CASSQTIGELFF.